The 25 T cell receptor beta chains listed next were all sequenced from one sample in a study of tumor-infiltrating lymphocytes in primary liver carcinoma. Total RNA (roughly 0.45 ug) served as template for TCR beta cDNA synthesis primed by a constant-region primer. Researchers made the TCR beta libraries by running three nested multiplex PCR rounds with slightly modified ARM-PCR. Both of the initial two PCR rounds ran for about 9 cycles and employed TRBV1-TRBV30 forward primers alongside a C-beta reverse primer. TCRdb re-called the multiplex PCR reads through MiXCR, storing one row per CDR3 protein. The sample carries some 180,000 distinct CDR3 sequences, about 55% recorded once. Germline DNA was also extracted, with blood RNA taken from unsorted whole blood. The specimen was peripheral blood. These receptors all come from a man aged 35-49 years with primary liver carcinoma and hepatitis B virus infection.

This clonotype was detected ten times or more. The genes are TRBV11-2 and TRBJ2-4; D is possibly TRBD1 (5 bases). CDR1 is SGHAT, CDR2 FQNNGV, per germline. This CDR3 is 13 amino acids long. The V end lost 5 bases, the J end lost 5 bases, and 10 bases lay between the germline ends. CDR3 loop: CASSNRLENIQYF. The CDR3 DNA reads as TGTGCCAGCAGCAACAGGCTCGAAAACATTCAGTACTTC.

The genes are TRBV29-1 and TRBJ1-5; D unclear. There are 12 residues in the CDR3. In germline, CDR1 is SQVTM, CDR2 ANQGSEA. Trimming left V 4 bases short and J 4 bases short, with 8 bases between. The CDR3, as DNA: TGCAGCGTTGCAAACGTTAATCAGCCCCAGCATTTT. As protein: CSVANVNQPQHF.

As regards this clonotype: A read error may produce the germline difference seen at one junction end. The chain uses TRBV11-2 and TRBJ2-1, with 10 bases that match TRBD2. The CDR3 loop spans 15 amino acids. CDR1 SGHAT and CDR2 FQNNGV come from the germline V gene. CDR3 coding DNA: TGTGCCAGCTCCCCAGGACTAGCGGATATTGATGAGCCGTTCTTC. Translating gives CASSPGLADIDEPFF.

Regarding this clonotype: Germline is not matched at one junction end, which may reflect a read error. The CDR3 sequence is CASSYSQGAEETQNF. In DNA, the CDR3 is TGTGCCAGCAGTTACTCCCAGGGGGCCGAAGAGACCCAGAACTTC. The rearrangement uses TRBV6-5 and TRBJ2-5, with 8 bases aligning to TRBD1. CDR1 is MNHEY and CDR2 is SVGAGI in the germline V gene. The CDR3 length is 15 residues.

This clonotype was found a few times. This rearrangement joins TRBV29-1 to TRBJ2-5; possible D gene TRBD1, 7 bases. The V end was cut by 1 base, the J end by 4 bases, with 10 bases between. The CDR3 is 13 amino acids. The V gene's germline CDR1 is SQVTM and CDR2 ANQGSEA. The CDR3: CSVEVQGGETQYF. In nucleotides, the CDR3 is TGCAGCGTTGAAGTCCAGGGGGGAGAGACCCAGTACTTC.

In its sample, this clonotype was seen a few times. This sequence joins TRBV29-1 and TRBJ2-1; D perhaps matches TRBD2 (5 bases). Germline V gives CDR1 SQVTM, CDR2 ANQGSEA. The CDR3 totals 12 residues. V was shortened by 6 bases and J by 3 bases, with 9 bases between the two germline ends. The CDR3 sequence: CSVARDYNEQFF. The CDR3 DNA is TGCAGCGTGGCTCGGGACTACAATGAGCAGTTCTTC.

This rearrangement joins TRBV6-2 or TRBV6-3 to TRBJ2-6; a possible D gene is TRBD1 (5 bases). Per germline, CDR1 MNHEY and CDR2 SVGEGT. The length of the CDR3 is 14 residues. Trimming took off 8 bases at V and 3 bases at J, with 11 bases between the two ends. The DNA for the CDR3 is TGTGCCAGCTCTCTCAGGGATGGGGCCAACGTCCTGACTTTC. Protein: CASSLRDGANVLTF.

The chain employs TRBV5-1 and TRBJ2-7, with TRBD1 identical over 7 bases. Germline values: CDR1 SGHRS, CDR2 YFSETQ. Trimming cost V 0 bases and J 9 bases; bases outside gene matches: 9. This CDR3 region has 14 residues. CDR3 amino acids: CASSLGQGNEVQYF. The CDR3 region has the DNA TGCGCCAGCAGCTTGGGACAGGGAAATGAGGTGCAGTACTTC.

The chain carries TRBV13 and TRBJ2-3, with 10 bases fitting TRBD1. In germline, CDR1 is PRHDT, CDR2 FYEKMQ (reference sequence). The CDR3 is made up of 15 amino acids. With 1 base clipped from V and 3 bases from J, the junction kept 1 base outside the gene matches. CDR3 region: CASSLVGQGTDTQYF. The DNA of the CDR3 is TGTGCCAGCAGCTTAGTGGGACAGGGGACAGATACGCAGTATTTT.

Regarding this clonotype: One end of the junction does not line up with germline, which may come from a read error. CDR3 in amino acids: CSSIGGQGINIQYF. The CDR3 DNA is TGTTCCAGCATAGGGGGACAGGGGATAAACATTCAGTACTTC. This sequence joins TRBV11-2 and TRBJ2-4; 10 positions match TRBD1. The CDR3 contains 14 residues. CDR1 is SGHAT, CDR2 FQNNGV, per germline.

With regard to this clonotype: Compared with germline, one end of the junction differs, possibly owing to a read error. The chain has TRBV5-1 and TRBJ2-3; D is undetermined. The J call may be incorrect, as the DNA end agrees better with TRBJ1-5. Germline V gives CDR1 SGHRS, CDR2 YFSETQ. CDR3 length equals 16 residues. The CDR3 region is CASNLEPRESIDTQHF. For the CDR3, the DNA is TGCGCCAGCAACTTGGAGCCGCGGGAGAGTATAGATACGCAGCATTTT.

This clonotype was seen more than once but under ten times. V usage is TRBV14 and J usage is TRBJ1-5; D is unresolved. Germline assignment: CDR1 SGHDN and CDR2 FVKESK. V lost 8 bases and J 5 bases, leaving 4 bases between the germline ends. This CDR3 comprises 10 residues. CDR3 bases: TGTGCCAGCCCGGATCAGCCCCAGCATTTT. As protein: CASPDQPQHF.

This clonotype was seen more than once but under ten times. The chain recombines TRBV29-1 with TRBJ1-1; D is unresolved. The V end was cut by 5 bases, the J end by 0 bases, with 16 bases between. The CDR3 contains 15 residues. Germline V gene data show CDR1 as SQVTM and CDR2 as ANQGSEA. In nucleotides, the CDR3 is TGCAGCGTTCGGGCGGGGTGGGGAATGAACACTGAAGCTTTCTTT. It is translated as CSVRAGWGMNTEAFF.

Comment on this clonotype: At one boundary the junction diverges from the germline segment, which might be a read error. V and J are TRBV12-3 or TRBV12-4 and TRBJ2-5; tentatively, D is TRBD1 (6 bases). There are 15 residues in the CDR3. The CDR3 loop is CASSLATGVQETQCF. DNA for the CDR3: TGTGCCAGCAGTTTAGCGACAGGAGTACAAGAGACCCAGTGCTTC.

The chain links TRBV28 to TRBJ2-3; 7 bases fit TRBD1. The V segment lost 4 bases and the J segment 0 bases; nucleotides outside the gene matches: 7. The CDR3 sequence is 16 residues long. Per germline, CDR1 MDHEN and CDR2 SYDVKM. CDR3 DNA: TGTGCCAGCAGTTCGAAGGGGGCCCAAAGCACAGATACGCAGTATTTT. Translated: CASSSKGAQSTDTQYF. Full variable domain (rest looked up from reference TRBV28 and TRBJ2-3): DVKVTQSSRYLVKRTGEKVFLECVQDMDHENMFWYRQDPGLGLRLIYFSYDVKMKEKGDIPEGYSVSREKKERFSLILESASTNQTSMYLCASSSKGAQSTDTQYFGPGTRLTVL.

About this clonotype itself: A much larger clone differs from this one at a single base, so this may be a read error. The chain joins TRBV11-2 to TRBJ2-2; TRBD2 might be the D (6 bases). The CDR3 extends over 16 amino acids. Germline lookup yields CDR1 SGHAT and CDR2 FQNNGV. CDR3 coding DNA: TGTGCCAGCAGCCCTATTAAGGGACTTAACACCGGGGAGCTGTTGTTT. Translation: CASSPIKGLNTGELLF.

Of note for this clonotype: A much larger clone differs from this one at a single base, so this may be a read error. The conserved closing phenylalanine or tryptophan is absent in this CDR3, likely reflecting a read error. This chain uses TRBV6-1 with TRBJ2-7; perhaps TRBD2 as D (6 bases). The V and J ends lost 2 bases and 3 bases respectively, with 14 bases between them. The CDR3 has 15 residues. The V gene's germline CDR1 is MNHNS and CDR2 SASEGT. The CDR3 region is CASSENPSAGYEQYL. The CDR3 DNA reads as TGTGCCAGCAGTGAAAACCCTAGCGCGGGCTACGAGCAGTACCTC.

This chain connects TRBV14 to TRBJ2-1; 8 nucleotides line up with TRBD2. The CDR3 contains 14 residues. The J segment lost 6 bases and the V segment lost 1 base, leaving 2 bases of the junction unmatched. Germline assignment: CDR1 SGHDN and CDR2 FVKESK. The CDR3 nucleotides are TGTGCCAGCAGCCAAGTTGGGACTAGCAATGAGCAGTTCTTC. Protein: CASSQVGTSNEQFF.

Comment on this clonotype: The final CDR3 position lacks the conserved phenylalanine or tryptophan, pointing to a likely read error. The V gene is TRBV29-1, the J gene TRBJ1-1; D unresolved. The CDR3 is made up of 14 amino acids. Germline V gene lookup returns CDR1 SQVTM and CDR2 ANQGSEA. The DNA of the CDR3 is TGCGGCGTGGGGTTTGAGCGGGATATCACTGAAGCTTTCTTG. Translation gives CGVGFERDITEAFL.

This clonotype was observed a few times. Given a much more abundant clone one base away, this may be a read error. The chain is built from TRBV6-5 and TRBJ2-1; possibly TRBD1 for D (6 bases). The ends were cut back, 6 bases at V and 8 bases at J, with 20 bases in the middle. Germline lookup yields CDR1 MNHEY and CDR2 SVGAGI. This CDR3 region has 15 residues. Here the CDR3 reads CASRTDGTQTDEQFF. CDR3 nucleotide sequence: TGTGCCAGCAGGACGGACGGGACACAGACGGATGAGCAGTTCTTC.

The chain's CDR3 is CASRPPGRSYGYTF. DNA for the CDR3: TGTGCCAGCAGGCCACCGGGACGGAGCTATGGCTACACCTTC. The rearrangement uses TRBV28 and TRBJ1-2; a possible D gene is TRBD1 (5 bases). This CDR3 has 14 residues. CDR1 MDHEN and CDR2 SYDVKM come from the germline V gene. Trimming removed 6 bases from V and 4 bases from J, with 15 bases in between.

To note about this clonotype: A junction end diverges from the germline sequence, so it may reflect a read error. The chain joins TRBV11-2 to TRBJ2-5; TRBD1 matches at 8 bases. Germline V gives CDR1 SGHAT, CDR2 FQNNGV. The CDR3 contains 15 residues. The DNA of the CDR3 is TGTGCCAGCAGCCCCCGGGACAGGAGTCAAGAGACCCAGCATTTC. It encodes CASSPRDRSQETQHF. The variable domain in full, completed from reference TRBV11-2 and TRBJ2-5, reads EAGVAQSPRYKIIEKRQSVAFWCNPISGHATLYWYQQILGQGPKLLIQFQNNGVVDDSQLPKDRFSAERLKGVDSTLKIQPAKLEDSAVYLCASSPRDRSQETQHFGPGTRLLVL.

In this sample, this clonotype turned up a few times. The V call is TRBV6-5, the J call TRBJ1-2; D unclear. The ends were cut back, 0 bases at V and 7 bases at J, with 15 bases in the middle. This CDR3 is built from 15 residues. Germline CDR1 is MNHEY and CDR2 is SVGAGI. CDR3 in amino acids: CASSYSIPARAGYTF. In DNA form, the CDR3 reads TGTGCCAGCAGTTACTCGATCCCGGCGAGAGCTGGCTACACCTTC.

This clonotype was observed a single time. V is TRBV30 and J is TRBJ2-7, with D hard to call. The CDR3 totals 12 residues. Per the germline V gene, CDR1 is GTSNPN and CDR2 is SVGIG (reference sequence). V lost 8 bases, J lost 7 bases, and 18 bases lay in between. DNA of the CDR3: TGTGCCAAAATCCCCTCCCTGAAAGAGCAGTACTTC. Amino acid sequence: CAKIPSLKEQYF.

Note on this clonotype: An end of the junction differs from the germline gene, which may be a read error. This rearrangement joins TRBV5-5 to TRBJ2-1; D perhaps matches TRBD1 (6 bases). Germline loops: CDR1 SGHKS, CDR2 YYEKEE (reference sequence). This CDR3 has 16 amino acids. CDR3 protein: CASSSRGGRSCNEQFF. The CDR3 nucleotides are TGTGCCAGCAGCTCCAGGGGCGGTCGCTCCTGCAATGAGCAGTTCTTC.